These 12 T cell receptor beta chains share one sample of origin, sequenced in a study of CDR3 diversity in severe acne. TCRdb reprocessed the PCR reads via MiXCR and lists one record per CDR3 protein. The sample holds under 95,000 distinct CDR3 sequences, approximately 52% seen once. Source material: blood. Every receptor here comes from a male donor in good health, serving as a control.

This clonotype was seen only a few times. No DNA is shown, since the ends of the CDR3 on it are uncertain; the CDR3 is the one TCRdb lists. The chain employs TRBV6-5 and TRBJ1-5. The CDR3 totals 20 residues, both ends included. The V gene's germline CDR1 is MNHEY and CDR2 SVGAGI. CDR3 loop: CASSLYICSANIGGDQPQHF.

This clonotype showed up just a few times. V is TRBV7-2 and J is TRBJ1-1; a possible D gene is TRBD1 (6 bases). The CDR3 has 16 residues. Trimming removed 5 bases at V and 4 bases at J, with 20 bases between. Germline lookup yields CDR1 SGHTA and CDR2 FQGNSA. DNA for the CDR3: TGTGCCAGCAGCGACTTTGAGACAGGAAGGGGCACTGAAGCTTTCTTT. Residues: CASSDFETGRGTEAFF.

Only a few counts were recorded for this clonotype. The genes are TRBV24-1 and TRBJ2-2; D not resolved. V shed 4 bases and J shed 6 bases, with 11 bases lying between them. This CDR3 contains 14 residues. The germline V gene encodes CDR1 KGHDR and CDR2 SFDVKD. This CDR3 is CATSDRSVAGELFF. In nucleotides, the CDR3 is TGTGCCACCAGTGACCGGAGTGTCGCCGGGGAGCTGTTTTTT.

There are a few counts of this clonotype. The V and J genes are TRBV7-9 and TRBJ2-5; 7 nucleotides align to TRBD2. The ends lost 3 bases at V and 5 bases at J; junction bases unmatched: 3. Germline V gives CDR1 SEHNR, CDR2 FQNEAQ (reference sequence). The CDR3 consists of 13 residues. In DNA form, the CDR3 reads TGTGCCAGCAGCTTGGACGGGAGGGAGACCCAGTACTTC. The encoded protein is CASSLDGRETQYF.

In its sample, this clonotype was seen a few times. V is TRBV28 and J is TRBJ1-2; 8 bases fit TRBD1. From germline, CDR1 is MDHEN and CDR2 SYDVKM. There are 13 residues in the CDR3. Trimming at V came to 6 bases and at J to 8 bases, leaving 8 bases not matched to a gene. The CDR3 sequence: CASSRTGRGGYTF. CDR3 coding DNA: TGTGCCAGCAGCCGGACAGGGCGAGGGGGCTACACCTTC.

In the case of this clonotype: Possible read error: a much larger clone is one base away. This sequence joins TRBV5-4 and TRBJ1-2; the match to TRBD1 covers 7 bases. Per germline, CDR1 SGHNT and CDR2 YYREEE (reference sequence). CDR3 length equals 14 residues. In DNA, the CDR3 is TGTGCCAGCAGCTCCACAGGGGCGGCCTATGGCTACATCTTC. This gives the protein CASSSTGAAYGYIF.

This clonotype showed up just once. A much larger clone lies a single base off, so this may be a read error. V and J are TRBV29-1 and TRBJ1-2, with a weak D call TRBD1 (6 bases). Germline V gene sequence: CDR1 SQVTM, CDR2 ANQGSEA. This CDR3 spans 11 amino acids. CDR3 amino acids: CSDTGHYGYAF. CDR3 DNA: TGCAGCGATACAGGGCACTATGGCTACGCCTTC. Together with reference TRBV29-1 and TRBJ1-2, the CDR3 gives the full variable domain: SAVISQKPSRDICQRGTSLTIQCQVDSQVTMMFWYRQQPGQSLTLIATANQGSEATYESGFVIDKFPISRPNLTFSTLTVSNMSPEDSSIYLCSDTGHYGYAFGSGTRLTVV.

This clonotype showed up many times. V gene TRBV25-1 combines with J gene TRBJ1-1, with D tentatively TRBD1 (6 bases). V was clipped by 9 bases and J by 1 base, with 15 bases between them. This CDR3 has 14 amino acids. Germline lookup yields CDR1 MGHDK and CDR2 SYGVNS. CDR3 protein: CASRPGQWNTEAFF. CDR3 bases: TGTGCCAGTAGGCCGGGACAATGGAACACTGAAGCTTTCTTT.

This clonotype was seen ten or more times. The rearrangement uses TRBV9 and TRBJ1-2, with unresolved D. The V end was cut by 0 bases, the J end by 7 bases, with 10 bases between. Germline CDR1 SGDLS, CDR2 YYNGEE. The CDR3 is made up of 13 amino acids. The CDR3 region is CASSVAEGSGYTF. CDR3 coding DNA: TGTGCCAGCAGCGTAGCGGAAGGAAGTGGCTACACCTTC.

This clonotype appeared a few times. The genes are TRBV4-1 and TRBJ2-7; possibly TRBD1 for D (9 bases). Germline assignment: CDR1 MGHRA and CDR2 YSYEKL. The V and J ends lost 4 bases and 5 bases respectively, with 21 bases between them. The CDR3 totals 16 residues. CDR3 region: CASSPRGGQGVHEQYF. The CDR3 DNA follows: TGCGCCAGCAGCCCCCGGGGGGGACAGGGAGTCCACGAGCAGTACTTC.

Only a few counts were recorded for this clonotype. This chain joins TRBV6-5 and TRBJ2-7; 10 bases agree with TRBD1. V lost 6 bases and J lost 7; bases outside the gene matches: 12. CDR1 is MNHEY, CDR2 SVGAGI, per germline. The CDR3 has 15 residues. CDR3 sequence reads: CASRMTGTGVVEQYF. The CDR3 region has the DNA TGTGCCAGCAGAATGACCGGGACAGGGGTAGTGGAGCAGTACTTC.

Remarks on this clonotype: Its ends do not fully match the called genes, so a read error is possible. The chain recombines TRBV6-4 with TRBJ2-5; 16 nucleotides agree with TRBD2. The length of the CDR3 is 17 residues. Germline CDR1 and CDR2: MRHNA and SNTAGT. CDR3 in amino acids: CASGDSGLAGGPETQYF. The CDR3 bases are TGTGCCAGCGGTGACTCGGGACTAGCGGGGGGGCCGGAGACCCAGTACTTC.